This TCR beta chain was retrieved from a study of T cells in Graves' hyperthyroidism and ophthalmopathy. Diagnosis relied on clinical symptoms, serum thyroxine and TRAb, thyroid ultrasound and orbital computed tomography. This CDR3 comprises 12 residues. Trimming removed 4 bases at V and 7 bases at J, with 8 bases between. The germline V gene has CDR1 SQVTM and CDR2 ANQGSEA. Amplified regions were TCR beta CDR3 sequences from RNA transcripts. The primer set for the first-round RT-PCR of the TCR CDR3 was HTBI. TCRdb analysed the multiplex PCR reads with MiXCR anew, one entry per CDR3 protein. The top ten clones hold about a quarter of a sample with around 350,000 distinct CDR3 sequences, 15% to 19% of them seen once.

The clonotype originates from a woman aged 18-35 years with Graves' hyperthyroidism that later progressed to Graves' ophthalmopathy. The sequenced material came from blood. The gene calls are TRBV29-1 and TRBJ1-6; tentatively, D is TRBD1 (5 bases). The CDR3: CSVGGGNSPLHF. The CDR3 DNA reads TGCAGCGTTGGGGGCGGGAATTCACCCCTCCACTTT.